This entry is about one T cell receptor (beta chain). The sample belongs to a study of blood T cell repertoires in COVID-19. Researchers sorted participants into cohorts using their self-reported clinical history. Cohort 3 donors were reported recovered after two negative PCRs, clearance, or symptom resolution. The data were produced by immunoSEQ multiplex PCR, yet TCRdb's version contains in-frame clones alone and is incomplete. The data contain roughly 320,000 clones, around 84% of them seen just once; the ten biggest clones take up about 4.2%. In germline, CDR1 is SQVTM, CDR2 ANQGSEA. The CDR3 spans 13 residues. V shed 3 bases and J 5 bases; nucleotides not matched to a gene: 4.

The rearrangement links TRBV29-1 to TRBJ1-1; 9 nucleotides agree with TRBD1. Sequencing was carried out using PBMCs or T cells enriched from blood (not recorded which). The TCR sequence derives from a man under 40 who had recovered from COVID-19. CDR3 region: CSVEVGQGTEAFF. As DNA, the CDR3 is TGCAGCGTTGAGGTCGGACAGGGGACTGAAGCTTTCTTT.